This TCR beta chain was captured in a study of cytomegalovirus exposure and HLA in healthy donors. Study context: From HLA-typed donors, an early data release held about 85 million unique TCRs. Study results and caveats: A later analysis linked some 17,000 TCR beta sequences to HLA alleles at 0.05 false discovery rate.

Amplification used 60 Vbeta primers and 13 Jbeta primers. TCRdb's table, derived via immunoSEQ multiplex PCR, lists solely in-frame clones and lacks some. The sample contains roughly 200,000 clones, around three quarters of which appear only once. Notes on this clone: Antigen specificity is unknown.

Unmatched junction bases numbered 3, after V lost 5 bases and J lost 6 bases. This CDR3 spans 13 amino acids. Germline values: CDR1 SGHAT, CDR2 FQNNGV. The TCR sequence derives from a woman aged 25 to 39 in good health and CMV-seropositive. Sequenced sample: PBMCs. The rearrangement uses TRBV11-2 and TRBJ2-1, with 8 nucleotides matching TRBD2. The CDR3 nucleotides read TGTGCCAGCAGCGCCGGGACTAGCAATGAGCAGTTCTTC. Its translation: CASSAGTSNEQFF.